One sample yielded the 5 T cell receptor beta chains listed below, sequenced in a study of shared clonotypes between healthy human individuals. Repertoires were generated with immunoSEQ multiplex PCR, while TCRdb's copy carries only in-frame clones and drops some. The sample shows about 2.4 million clones, approximately 93% of them seen only once. Sequenced: naive CD4+ T cells from PBMCs. Subset indicated: CD45RA+ positively selected. Every receptor here comes from a man aged 18 to 35 in good health. Some clones in this sample may be carry-over from other donors' samples.

This clone showed up just a few times. The CDR3 sequence is CASRGQGLPEAFF. The CDR3, as DNA: TGTGCCAGCAGGGGGCAGGGGCTGCCCGAAGCTTTCTTT. The V gene is TRBV2, the J gene TRBJ1-1; tentatively, D is TRBD1 (6 bases). There are 13 residues in the CDR3. The germline V gene encodes CDR1 SNHLY and CDR2 FYNNEI. Deletions cut 6 bases from V and 8 bases from J, with 16 bases between.

The rearrangement joins TRBV19 to TRBJ2-3; 9 bases align to TRBD1. This CDR3 has 16 residues. V lost 7 bases, J lost 5 bases, and 13 bases stayed unmatched. The germline V gene encodes CDR1 LNHDA and CDR2 SQIVND (reference sequence). The CDR3 region is CASTDEGGQGRDTQYF. In DNA form, the CDR3 reads TGTGCCAGTACAGACGAAGGGGGACAGGGTAGAGATACGCAGTATTTT. Using reference TRBV19 and TRBJ2-3 for the parts outside the CDR3, the full variable domain is DGGITQSPKYLFRKEGQNVTLSCEQNLNHDAMYWYRQDPGQGLRLIYYSQIVNDFQKGDIAEGYSVSREKKESFPLTVTSAQKNPTAFYLCASTDEGGQGRDTQYFGPGTRLTVL.

In this sample, this clone turned up a few times. V gene TRBV2 combines with J gene TRBJ1-5; a weak D match, TRBD1 (6 bases). Looked up from germline, CDR1 is SNHLY and CDR2 is FYNNEI. V shed 7 bases and J shed 5 bases, with 12 bases lying between them. CDR3 length: 13 residues. CDR3 in DNA: TGTGCCAGCACAGGGGCGGTAGATCAGCCCCAGCATTTT. Protein product: CASTGAVDQPQHF.

The V call is TRBV7-9, the J call TRBJ2-3; D tentatively reads TRBD1 or TRBD2 (6 bases each). The germline V and J ends were trimmed by 0 bases and 5 bases, with 15 bases remaining between them. The CDR3 runs to 16 residues. CDR1 and CDR2 from the germline V gene are SEHNR and FQNEAQ (reference sequence). The CDR3 nucleotides are TGTGCCAGCAGCTTAGCGCTTGGAGGGGGGATAGATACGCAGTATTTT. It codes for CASSLALGGGIDTQYF. Using reference TRBV7-9 and TRBJ2-3 for the parts outside the CDR3, the full variable domain is DTGVSQNPRHKITKRGQNVTFRCDPISEHNRLYWYRQTLGQGPEFLTYFQNEAQLEKSRLLSDRFSAERPKGSFSTLEIQRTEQGDSAMYLCASSLALGGGIDTQYFGPGTRLTVL.

This chain joins TRBV6-1 and TRBJ2-7; 12 nucleotides line up with TRBD1. Losses at the gene ends were 1 base for V and 6 bases for J; bases not matched to a gene: 4. Germline V gene data show CDR1 as MNHNS and CDR2 as SASEGT. The CDR3 is made up of 15 amino acids. CDR3: CASSEGGQGAREQYF. CDR3 DNA sequence: TGTGCCAGCAGTGAAGGGGGACAGGGGGCACGCGAGCAGTACTTC.